This TCR beta chain is from a study of OX40 agonist ivuxolimab in advanced cancers. Only in-frame clones appear in the TCRdb table, and some are missing; sequencing was by immunoSEQ multiplex PCR. The table records tens of thousands of clones, less than 90% of them present only once. This CDR3 has 15 amino acids. Losses at the gene ends were 2 bases for V and 5 bases for J; bases not matched to a gene: 5. CDR1 MNHEY and CDR2 SVGAGI come from the germline V gene. Sequenced here: CD4+ or CD8+ T cells sorted from blood, sampled in a trial of the OX40 agonist ivuxolimab. The TCR sequence derives from an adult with an advanced solid tumor such as melanoma, head and neck, liver or kidney cancer. The rearrangement uses TRBV6-5 and TRBJ1-2; 10 nucleotides align to TRBD1. CDR3 sequence (DNA): TGTGCCAGCAGTTACGTAAGGACAGGGGGATATGGCTACACCTTC. This sequence encodes CASSYVRTGGYGYTF.